The rows below give T cell receptor beta chains drawn from one sample of a study of beta chain features in type 1 diabetes. Sequencing used immunoSEQ multiplex PCR; TCRdb keeps in-frame clones, though not all of them. Of 150,000 to 190,000 clones in the sample, around 10% were seen once. Sequenced: central memory CD4+ T cells from blood. The receptors were gathered from a man in his late teens or twenties in good health. Each CDR3 is given with its conserved first and last residue. The order of the fields is V gene, clone size, D gene, J gene, CDR3 protein, CDR3 DNA. D genes are given only for firm matches. Clone size, where shown, is once, few, many, or a class for clones that have expanded.

TRBV7-2,-,TRBD2,TRBJ2-1,CASSFQFLAGYNEQFF,TGTGCCAGCAGCTTCCAATTTTTAGCGGGTTACAATGAGCAGTTCTTC
TRBV27,few,-,TRBJ2-1,CASRQFYNEQFF,TGTGCCAGCAGACAGTTCTACAATGAGCAGTTCTTC
TRBV4-3,-,-,TRBJ2-5,CASSQDTGETQYF,TGCGCCAGCAGCCAAGATACAGGAGAGACCCAGTACTTC
TRBV7-3,-,TRBD1,TRBJ1-1,CASSLMATGVNTEAFF,TGTGCCAGCAGCTTAATGGCGACAGGGGTGAACACTGAAGCTTTCTTT
TRBV7-8,few,TRBD1,TRBJ2-7,CASSRNRGAYEQYF,TGTGCCAGCAGCCGTAACAGGGGAGCGTACGAGCAGTACTTC
TRBV30,-,TRBD1,TRBJ1-1,CAWSTGGLRTEAFF,TGTGCCTGGAGTACAGGGGGCCTGAGGACTGAAGCTTTCTTT
TRBV6-1,few,-,TRBJ1-5,CASSRSQQGDQPQHF,TGTGCCAGCAGTCGTAGCCAACAGGGAGATCAGCCCCAGCATTTT
TRBV27,once,TRBD2,TRBJ2-5,CASSFRLGLAGAQETQYF,TGTGCCAGCAGCTTCCGCCTGGGACTAGCGGGAGCCCAAGAGACCCAGTACTTC
TRBV5-1,-,TRBD1,TRBJ2-1,CASSSGQSYNEQFF,TGCGCCAGCAGCTCGGGACAGTCCTACAATGAGCAGTTCTTC
TRBV2,few,-,TRBJ1-3,CASKGSGNTIYF,TGTGCCAGCAAAGGCTCTGGAAACACCATATATTTT
TRBV4-2,few,-,TRBJ2-3,CASSQENAPRTDTQYF,TGTGCCAGCAGCCAAGAGAACGCGCCGCGCACAGATACGCAGTATTTT
TRBV5-4,few,-,TRBJ1-1,CASSLVSAMNTEAFF,TGTGCCAGCAGCTTGGTTTCAGCCATGAACACTGAAGCTTTCTTT
TRBV18,-,-,TRBJ1-1,CASSATVNTEAFF,TGTGCCAGCTCAGCCACAGTGAACACTGAAGCTTTCTTT
TRBV10-3,few,-,TRBJ1-1,CAISVRNTEAFF,TGTGCCATCAGTGTCCGGAACACTGAAGCTTTCTTT
TRBV4-2,-,TRBD1,TRBJ1-1,CASSREGQGFTEAFF,TGTGCCAGCAGCCGGGAGGGACAGGGGTTTACTGAAGCTTTCTTT
TRBV2,many,-,TRBJ2-3,CATQSQTVSTDTQYF,TGTGCCACCCAGTCTCAGACAGTAAGCACAGATACGCAGTATTTT
TRBV1,few,-,TRBJ2-4,CTSSQDLELRVNGWDIQYF,TGCACCAGCAGCCAAGATCTAGAGCTGAGAGTAAATGGGTGGGACATTCAGTACTTC
TRBV29-1,few,-,TRBJ1-1,CSVEDRGGNTEAFF,TGCAGCGTTGAAGACCGGGGGGGAAACACTGAAGCTTTCTTT
TRBV19,few,TRBD1,TRBJ1-5,CASSSGTGHSNQPQHF,TGTGCCAGTAGTTCCGGGACAGGGCATAGCAATCAGCCCCAGCATTTT
TRBV29-1,many,-,TRBJ2-7,CSVAADREQYF,TGCAGCGTGGCGGCCGATCGAGAGCAGTACTTC
TRBV4-1,few,-,TRBJ2-5,CASSQIGLAETQYF,TGCGCCAGCAGCCAAATAGGGCTAGCAGAGACCCAGTACTTC
TRBV4-2,-,-,TRBJ1-2,CASSQELRGNYGYTF,TGTGCCAGCAGCCAAGAATTAAGGGGGAACTATGGCTACACCTTC
TRBV27,few,TRBD1,TRBJ1-1,CASRPRDRATEAFF,TGTGCCAGCAGGCCCCGGGACAGGGCGACTGAAGCTTTCTTT
TRBV7-2,-,-,TRBJ1-1,CASSLSFTAEAFF,TGTGCCAGCAGCTTGAGCTTTACGGCTGAAGCTTTCTTT
TRBV11-2,few,-,TRBJ2-2,CASSLGLVGELFF,TGTGCCAGCAGCTTGGGATTAGTCGGGGAGCTGTTTTTT
TRBV5-4,-,-,TRBJ2-1,CASKEWSYNEQFF,TGTGCCAGCAAGGAGTGGTCGTACAATGAGCAGTTCTTC
TRBV30,-,TRBD1,TRBJ2-7,CAWSRRAGGKYF,TGTGCCTGGAGTCGCCGGGCAGGGGGCAAGTACTTC
TRBV6-5,-,-,TRBJ2-7,CASSLQYEQYF,TGTGCCAGCAGCCTTCAATACGAGCAGTACTTC
TRBV5-1,few,-,TRBJ2-7,CASSTGRTISTREQYF,TGCGCCAGCAGCACAGGACGGACGATAAGTACGAGAGAGCAGTACTTC
TRBV18,-,-,TRBJ2-7,CASSRSAPSISYEQYF,TGTGCCAGCTCACGAAGCGCACCTTCGATTTCCTACGAGCAGTACTTC
TRBV28,few,-,TRBJ2-3,CASQRDSTDTQYF,TGTGCCAGCCAAAGGGACTCCACAGATACGCAGTATTTT
TRBV28,few,-,TRBJ2-3,CASTFRGARTDTQYF,TGTGCCAGCACATTCCGAGGGGCGCGCACAGATACGCAGTATTTT
TRBV7-2,few,-,TRBJ2-7,CASSLALGGENEQYF,TGTGCCAGCAGCTTAGCGCTCGGAGGGGAAAACGAGCAGTACTTC
TRBV20-1,few,-,TRBJ1-1,CSAKRNTEAFF,TGCAGTGCTAAGAGGAACACTGAAGCTTTCTTT
TRBV9,-,-,TRBJ2-7,CASSARGQAFYEQYF,TGTGCCAGCAGCGCGCGGGGGCAGGCCTTCTACGAGCAGTACTTC
TRBV29-1,-,-,TRBJ2-3,CSVEPGLDTQYF,TGCAGCGTTGAGCCCGGCTTAGATACGCAGTATTTT
TRBV7-2,few,-,TRBJ2-3,CASSLGRGTDTQYF,TGTGCCAGCAGCTTAGGCAGGGGCACAGATACGCAGTATTTT
TRBV25-1,-,-,TRBJ2-3,CASSEFYRVADTQYF,TGTGCCAGCAGTGAATTTTACAGGGTAGCAGATACGCAGTATTTT
TRBV19,-,-,TRBJ2-2,CASSETANTGELFF,TGTGCCAGTAGTGAAACAGCGAACACCGGGGAGCTGTTTTTT
TRBV30,many,-,TRBJ1-5,CAWSTTLNQPQHF,TGTGCCTGGAGCACGACTCTCAATCAGCCCCAGCATTTT
TRBV10-3,-,TRBD1,TRBJ2-2,CAISGRDRSTGELFF,TGTGCCATCAGTGGCCGGGACAGGTCAACCGGGGAGCTGTTTTTT
TRBV10-3,many,TRBD2,TRBJ2-5,CAISDPAGGRETQYF,TGTGCCATCAGTGATCCAGCGGGGGGGCGGGAGACCCAGTACTTC
TRBV7-9,-,-,TRBJ2-7,CASSSTGRSYEQYF,TGTGCCAGCAGCTCCACAGGGAGATCCTACGAGCAGTACTTC
TRBV25-1,-,-,TRBJ1-5,CASSQAGLNQPQHF,TGTGCCAGCAGTCAGGCAGGGCTCAATCAGCCCCAGCATTTT
TRBV9,-,-,TRBJ2-2,CASSVVGSGELFF,TGTGCCAGCAGCGTAGTAGGGTCCGGGGAGCTGTTTTTT